This is a list of T cell receptor beta chains from one sample in a study of T-cell memory formation after mild COVID-19. In TCRdb, the 5' RACE reads were re-called with MiXCR into one record per CDR3 protein. The data contain approximately 340,000 distinct CDR3 sequences, about a sixth of them singletons. Sequenced input: PBMCs or a T cell subset sorted from them (not recorded which). These receptors all stem from a man aged 18 to 30 who had mild COVID-19 (a few samples of this study predate the infection). Cell type and time point are not known. The CDR3 runs from the conserved cysteine through the conserved F or W. The D gene is left open where the match is weak. Clone size is shown for a subset of rows, as once, few, many or a class of expanded clone.

TGCAGTGCTGCGGCGGGGGGGCGCACAGATACGCAGTATTTT CSAAAGGRTDTQYF TRBV20-1 TRBD2 TRBJ2-3 few
TGTGCCAGCAGTTACAACCGGAGGGATCCTGAAAAACTGTTTTTT CASSYNRRDPEKLFF TRBV6-2/TRBV6-3 . TRBJ1-4 once
TGCAGTGCTAGAGTTAAGTTAGGGCGGGAGACCCAGTACTTC CSARVKLGRETQYF TRBV20-1 . TRBJ2-5 few
TGCAGTGCTAGGACCGGGACAGGGGAACACGAGCAGTACTTC CSARTGTGEHEQYF TRBV20-1 TRBD1 TRBJ2-7 .
TGCAGTGCCGAAAGGGGGCACGGCACCGGGGAGCTGTTTTTT CSAERGHGTGELFF TRBV20-1 TRBD1 TRBJ2-2 .
TGCAGCGTAAGGGACTTCTACGAGCAGTACTTC CSVRDFYEQYF TRBV29-1 . TRBJ2-7 .
TGTGCCAGCAGCTCGGACACTAGCACAGATACGCAGTATTTT CASSSDTSTDTQYF TRBV7-8 . TRBJ2-3 .
TGTGCCTGGAATCTCGGGGGCCCTCAGCCCCAGCATTTT CAWNLGGPQPQHF TRBV30 . TRBJ1-5 .
TGTGCCAGCAGCTTAGACGTCACAGATACGCAGTATTTT CASSLDVTDTQYF TRBV7-3 . TRBJ2-3 .
TGTGCCAGCAGCTTAGGACCTGCGCCTACTGGCTACACCTTC CASSLGPAPTGYTF TRBV7-2 . TRBJ1-2 .
TGTGCCTGGAGACTTAGGGGCAGTAACTACGAGCAGTACTTC CAWRLRGSNYEQYF TRBV30 . TRBJ2-7 .
TGTGCCAGCACCCTGTTGGCAGCAAACACTGAAGCTTTCTTT CASTLLAANTEAFF TRBV5-4 . TRBJ1-1 .
TGCGCCAGCAGCCAAGCGGACAGCTATAATTCACCCCTCCACTTT CASSQADSYNSPLHF TRBV4-3 . TRBJ1-6 many
TGTGCCAGCAGTTTTCGACAGTACACAGATACGCAGTATTTT CASSFRQYTDTQYF TRBV6-6 . TRBJ2-3 .
TGCGCCAGCAGCTTGCCTAGGGGGCAGGGGACCGGGGAGCTGTTTTTT CASSLPRGQGTGELFF TRBV5-1 TRBD1 TRBJ2-2 few
TGTGCCAGCAGCCACCTCTGGGACAGGTCGAGGGCTGAAGCTTTCTTT CASSHLWDRSRAEAFF TRBV11-2 TRBD1 TRBJ1-1 .
TGTGCCAGCAGCCAAGGATACCAGACGAACACTGAAGCTTTCTTT CASSQGYQTNTEAFF TRBV4-2 . TRBJ1-1 .
TGCGCCAGCAGCGGTAGGAGCCCGGAATCACCCCTCCACTTT CASSGRSPESPLHF TRBV5-1 . TRBJ1-6 many
TGCGCCAGCAGCTTGGTGGGTCTGGTCGGTGGCTACACCTTC CASSLVGLVGGYTF TRBV5-1 . TRBJ1-2 many
TGTGCCAGCAGCTTAGATGCGGGGGGCGCCGAGCAGTTCTTC CASSLDAGGAEQFF TRBV7-2 TRBD2 TRBJ2-1 few
TGTGCCAGCAGCTTAGTGAGGGGGGGAACTGGAAACACCATATATTTT CASSLVRGGTGNTIYF TRBV7-2 . TRBJ1-3 .
TGTGCCAGCAGCCAAGTCTTCGGAAGGACAGGGGATAACGAGCAGTACTTC CASSQVFGRTGDNEQYF TRBV14 TRBD1 TRBJ2-7 .
TGTGCCAGCAGCTCCCTCCGGGACATCTCCTACGAGCAGTACTTC CASSSLRDISYEQYF TRBV7-8 . TRBJ2-7 .
TGTGCCAGCAGCCTAACGACAGGGGCGATTACCGGGGAGCTGTTTTTT CASSLTTGAITGELFF TRBV7-2 TRBD1 TRBJ2-2 once
TGTGCCAGCGGAGGTCTCCCCTATGGCTACACCTTC CASGGLPYGYTF TRBV6-2/TRBV6-3 . TRBJ1-2 few
TGTGCCAGCAGCCCCCGGGACGGCTCCTATAATTCACCCCTCCACTTT CASSPRDGSYNSPLHF TRBV7-6 . TRBJ1-6 .
TGTGCCAGCAGGCAGGCGGCGGGGAGGCCTGTGGATGAGCAGTTCTTC CASRQAAGRPVDEQFF TRBV7-3 . TRBJ2-1 .
TGTGCCAGCAGCCCCGGACTAGCGGGGGGAACGCAGTATTTT CASSPGLAGGTQYF TRBV9 TRBD2 TRBJ2-3 few
TGCGCCAGCAGCCAAGACAGGGTGACGAACACTGAAGCTTTCTTT CASSQDRVTNTEAFF TRBV4-3 . TRBJ1-1 few
TGTGCCAGCAGCCCAGCCCAAAGCAATCAGCCCCAGCATTTT CASSPAQSNQPQHF TRBV12-3/TRBV12-4 . TRBJ1-5 few
TGTGCCACCAGCAGAGTAGGACCCCGGGCTGAAAAACTGTTTTTT CATSRVGPRAEKLFF TRBV15 . TRBJ1-4 few
TGTGCCATCAGTTATAAGCGGGGGGCCCCCGAGGCCCAGTACTTC CAISYKRGAPEAQYF TRBV10-3 TRBD2 TRBJ2-5 .
TGCGCCAGCAGCTCATCCGGGACAGGGTTCACCGGGGAGCTGTTTTTT CASSSSGTGFTGELFF TRBV5-1 TRBD1 TRBJ2-2 few
TGTGCCAGCGGGACCGGGCCCCAGCATTTT CASGTGPQHF TRBV12-3/TRBV12-4 . TRBJ1-5 few
TGTGCCAGCAGTTTTATTAGGGACAGGGGTCACGAGCAGTACTTC CASSFIRDRGHEQYF TRBV28 TRBD1 TRBJ2-7 many
TGTGCCAGCTCATCACAGGGGGCGAGTGGCTACACCTTC CASSSQGASGYTF TRBV18 TRBD1 TRBJ1-2 .
TGTGCCAGCAGCCAGGGACCTAGCGCCATCACCGGGGAGCTGTTTTTT CASSQGPSAITGELFF TRBV4-2 . TRBJ2-2 .
TGCAGTGCCGGTTCCCGGGTAGAGACCCAGTACTTC CSAGSRVETQYF TRBV20-1 . TRBJ2-5 many
TGTGCCAGCAGTCGCGGAGGGCTGAACACTGAAGCTTTCTTT CASSRGGLNTEAFF TRBV7-3 . TRBJ1-1 .
TGTGCCATCGGGGATAGTTATCAGCCCCAGCATTTT CAIGDSYQPQHF TRBV10-3 . TRBJ1-5 many
TGTGCCAGCAGTGGGGGGGGGCGCACAGATACGCAGTATTTT CASSGGGRTDTQYF TRBV28 . TRBJ2-3 .
TGTGCCAGCAGCCAAGAATTGGGCGGGGCCACAGATACGCAGTATTTT CASSQELGGATDTQYF TRBV4-2 . TRBJ2-3 .
TGTGCCAGCAGTTTTGGGACTAGCGGGGGTTACAATGAGCAGTTCTTC CASSFGTSGGYNEQFF TRBV27 TRBD2 TRBJ2-1 .
TGTGCCAGCCGTATAATGGGGAACACTGAAGCTTTCTTT CASRIMGNTEAFF TRBV19 . TRBJ1-1 many
TGTGCCAGCAGCCCGGGGGCCGGGAAAGATACGCAGTATTTT CASSPGAGKDTQYF TRBV7-2 . TRBJ2-3 .
TGTGCCAGCAGTTCTTTAATGGGCCGGAATGAGCAGTTCTTC CASSSLMGRNEQFF TRBV11-2 . TRBJ2-1 few
TGTGCCAGCTCACTCAGAGTTTCCTCTGGAGTGGCTGGGGCCAACGTCCTGACTTTC CASSLRVSSGVAGANVLTF TRBV18 . TRBJ2-6 many
TGTGCCAGCAGCCAGGGACTAGCGGAGACCCAGTACTTC CASSQGLAETQYF TRBV11-1 TRBD2 TRBJ2-5 .
TGCGCCAGCAGCTCACGGACAGGGCCGTTGGGCGAGCAGTACTTC CASSSRTGPLGEQYF TRBV4-1 TRBD1 TRBJ2-7 many
TGCGCCAGCAGCTCCCAGGGACAGGGCCTCATGAACACTGAAGCTTTCTTT CASSSQGQGLMNTEAFF TRBV5-1 TRBD1 TRBJ1-1 .
TGTGCCAGCCGCACAGGACCCACCACAGATACGCAGTATTTT CASRTGPTTDTQYF TRBV7-6 . TRBJ2-3 .
TGTGCCATCAGTGATGGGTCCGCCTATGGCTACACCTTC CAISDGSAYGYTF TRBV10-3 . TRBJ1-2 few
TGCGCCAGCAGCTTACGGGGGGTATACGCTAGCACAGATACGCAGTATTTT CASSLRGVYASTDTQYF TRBV5-1 TRBD2 TRBJ2-3 .
TGTGCCAGCAGTCGACCGACAGACCCCTACGAGCAGTACTTC CASSRPTDPYEQYF TRBV7-9 . TRBJ2-7 once
TGTGCCAGCAGCTTGTCTGGGATAGGTGAGCAGTACTTC CASSLSGIGEQYF TRBV5-5 . TRBJ2-7 few
TGTGCCAGCACCACGGGGAATGGAGAGACCCAGTACTTC CASTTGNGETQYF TRBV6-6 . TRBJ2-5 few
TGTGCCAGCAGTGCGGGGGCCGGCGCAGATACGCAGTATTTT CASSAGAGADTQYF TRBV6-1 . TRBJ2-3 .